Shown below are 28 T cell receptor beta chains from a single sample sequenced in a study of glioma-infiltrating T cells after dendritic cell vaccination. The time point was: after dendritic cell vaccination, including at tumor progression/relapse. The table came from immunoSEQ multiplex PCR; TCRdb's copy has only in-frame clones and leaves some out. The data hold over 55,000 clones, with about 86% observed a single time. Here the sequenced sample was blood, taken after dendritic cell vaccination. The receptors here all came from a human donor with glioblastoma.

The chain couples TRBV7-9 to TRBJ1-3; D unclear. The germline V gene has CDR1 SEHNR and CDR2 FQNEAQ (reference sequence). This CDR3 has 16 amino acids. V lost 1 base and J lost 0, with 10 bases in between. CDR3 amino acids: CASSLVRVSSGNTIYF. For the CDR3, the DNA is TGTGCCAGCAGCTTAGTTCGAGTAAGCTCTGGAAACACCATATATTTT.

Only one count was recorded for this clone. The CDR3 spells CASAGQGIVLGSPLHF. In nucleotides, the CDR3 is TGTGCCTCGGCGGGACAGGGTATCGTATTAGGTTCACCCCTCCACTTT. The chain is built from TRBV30 and TRBJ1-6, with TRBD1 identical over 9 bases. The CDR3 is 16 residues long. Germline values: CDR1 GTSNPN, CDR2 SVGIG (reference sequence). With 7 bases clipped from V and 9 bases from J, the junction kept 16 bases outside the gene matches.

This clone occurred once. In DNA form, the CDR3 reads TGTGCCAGCAGCCCTCGGGACACAAGCTCCTACGAGCAGTACTTC. Translated, it gives CASSPRDTSSYEQYF. V usage is TRBV9 and J usage is TRBJ2-7; a weak D match, TRBD1 (6 bases). CDR1 and CDR2 (germline): SGDLS, YYNGEE. The CDR3 totals 15 residues. Trimming cost V 4 bases and J 0 bases, with 14 bases left between them. The full variable domain, in which reference TRBV9 and TRBJ2-7 provide the parts outside the CDR3, is DSGVTQTPKHLITATGQRVTLRCSPRSGDLSVYWYQQSLDQGLQFLIQYYNGEERAKGNILERFSAQQFPDLHSELNLSSLELGDSALYFCASSPRDTSSYEQYFGPGTRLTVT.

V usage is TRBV5-8 and J usage is TRBJ2-3; a possible D gene is TRBD2 (7 bases). The CDR3 is 15 amino acids. Germline values: CDR1 SGHTS, CDR2 YDEGEE. Trimming shortened V by 6 bases and J by 5 bases, and 19 bases separated the two germline ends. The CDR3 nucleotides are TGTGCCAGCACTTGGGCTGGGGGGGGGCGAGATACGCAGTATTTT. Its translation: CASTWAGGGRDTQYF. Based on the CDR3 plus reference TRBV5-8 and TRBJ2-3, the full variable domain is EAGVTQSPTHLIKTRGQQATLRCSPISGHTSVYWYQQALGLGLQFLLWYDEGEERNRGNFPPRFSGRQFPNYSSELNVNALELEDSALYLCASTWAGGGRDTQYFGPGTRLTVL.

The rearrangement joins TRBV6-1 to TRBJ1-2, with 9 bases lining up with TRBD1. V lost 2 bases, J lost 6 bases, and 13 bases stayed unmatched. Looked up from germline, CDR1 is MNHNS and CDR2 is SASEGT. The CDR3 consists of 17 residues. The CDR3 spells CASSETTTITGGDGYTF. The CDR3 nucleotides are TGTGCCAGCAGTGAAACCACTACCATTACAGGGGGCGATGGCTACACCTTC.

The chain has TRBV6-1 and TRBJ2-7; 7 nucleotides match TRBD1. The CDR3 loop spans 15 amino acids. Per the germline V gene, CDR1 is MNHNS and CDR2 is SASEGT. Trimming cost V 5 bases and J 0 bases; bases outside gene matches: 7. CDR3 DNA sequence: TGTGCCAGCAGTTCCCGGGGACAGAGCTCCTACGAGCAGTACTTC. It codes for CASSSRGQSSYEQYF.

The V and J genes are TRBV5-4 and TRBJ1-3; 8 nucleotides agree with TRBD1. J gave up 5 bases and V 4 bases, and 8 bases lay outside the gene matches. CDR3 length: 15 amino acids. Germline V gives CDR1 SGHNT, CDR2 YYREEE (reference sequence). CDR3 nucleotides: TGTGCCAGCAGCACCGGACAGGGAGACAGAAACACCATATATTTT. Translating it yields CASSTGQGDRNTIYF.

The chain employs TRBV19 and TRBJ1-2; 10 nucleotides line up with TRBD1. The trim removed 2 bases at V and 6 bases at J, leaving 3 bases unmatched. The germline gives CDR1 LNHDA, CDR2 SQIVND (reference sequence). CDR3 length: 14 amino acids. The CDR3 coding sequence is TGTGCCAGTAGTATATTTGGGACAGGGGATGGCTACACCTTC. Its protein is CASSIFGTGDGYTF.

The sample holds a few counts of this clone. The genes are TRBV11-1 and TRBJ2-7, with 7 positions matching TRBD2. There are 14 residues in the CDR3. Germline trimming cut 5 bases from V and 7 bases from J; bases unmatched to any gene: 11. Per the germline V gene, CDR1 is SGHAT and CDR2 is FQDESV (reference sequence). The CDR3 DNA is TGTGCCAGCAGCCCGGGACTAACAGTGGGTGAGCAGTACTTC. It translates to CASSPGLTVGEQYF.

This sequence joins TRBV19 and TRBJ1-3; possibly TRBD1 for D (5 bases). The CDR3 sequence is 15 residues long. Germline V gene data show CDR1 as LNHDA and CDR2 as SQIVND (reference sequence). V was clipped by 4 bases and J by 2 bases, with 12 bases between them. CDR3 region: CASSTGGSPGNTIYF. The CDR3 region has the DNA TGTGCCAGTAGTACTGGGGGGTCCCCTGGAAACACCATATATTTT.

This clone was seen only a few times. The chain carries TRBV7-9 and TRBJ1-2; 7 positions agree with TRBD1. Germline V gene sequence: CDR1 SEHNR, CDR2 FQNEAQ (reference sequence). J lost 2 bases, V lost 0 bases, and 3 bases had no gene match. The CDR3 has 15 amino acids. The CDR3 DNA is TGTGCCAGCAGCTTAGCATTGACAGGGAACTATGGCTACACCTTC. Encoded protein: CASSLALTGNYGYTF.

This chain joins TRBV11-3 and TRBJ2-5; D is unresolved. Trimming shortened V by 0 bases and J by 0 bases, and 8 bases separated the two germline ends. The germline V gene has CDR1 SGHNT and CDR2 YENEEA. This CDR3 is 15 amino acids long. The chain's CDR3 is CASSLDPGYQETQYF. The CDR3 region has the DNA TGTGCCAGCAGCTTAGATCCCGGGTACCAAGAGACCCAGTACTTC.

This chain uses TRBV9 with TRBJ2-2; the match to TRBD1 covers 9 bases. The CDR3 totals 13 residues. V lost 6 bases and J lost 6; bases outside the gene matches: 3. Germline V gene data show CDR1 as SGDLS and CDR2 as YYNGEE. CDR3 in DNA: TGTGCCAGCAACAGGGGGCGGGCCGGGGAGCTGTTTTTT. It yields the protein CASNRGRAGELFF.

V gene TRBV2 combines with J gene TRBJ2-5, with 7 bases lining up with TRBD1. The J segment lost 2 bases and the V segment lost 4 bases, leaving 7 bases of the junction unmatched. Germline CDR1 and CDR2: SNHLY and FYNNEI. This CDR3 region has 15 residues. CDR3 sequence reads: CASSGRWTGQETQYF. Here the CDR3 DNA reads TGTGCCAGCAGTGGCCGCTGGACAGGACAAGAGACCCAGTACTTC.

V and J are TRBV6-5 and TRBJ2-1; TRBD1 matches 7 bases. Germline values: CDR1 MNHEY, CDR2 SVGAGI. The CDR3 spans 14 residues. The junction had 3 bases not matched to a gene; V was cut back by 2 bases and J by 5 bases. The CDR3 bases are TGTGCCAGCAGTTACGGGGACAGCGACAATGAGCAGTTCTTC. It specifies CASSYGDSDNEQFF.

A remark on this clone: The identical CDR3 is also encoded by other nucleotide sequences in the sample. The gene calls are TRBV4-1 and TRBJ1-1; D ambiguous. The CDR3 length is 13 residues. Germline CDR1 MGHRA, CDR2 YSYEKL. V lost 2 bases and J lost 4, with 8 bases in between. CDR3 sequence: CASSQRWATEAFF. CDR3 nucleotides: TGCGCCAGCAGCCAAAGGTGGGCCACTGAAGCTTTCTTT.

This clone was recorded only once. The rearrangement joins TRBV5-1 to TRBJ1-2; the match to TRBD1 covers 7 bases. This CDR3 is 13 amino acids long. CDR1 SGHRS and CDR2 YFSETQ come from the germline V gene. The V segment lost 1 base and the J segment 4 bases; nucleotides outside the gene matches: 1. DNA of the CDR3: TGCGCCAGCAGCTTGAGGACAGGCTATGGCTACACCTTC. Translated, it gives CASSLRTGYGYTF.

This chain joins TRBV5-1 and TRBJ2-5, with TRBD2 matching 9 bases. V was clipped by 7 bases and J by 7 bases; unmatched bases: 8. CDR3 size: 13 residues. CDR1 is SGHRS, CDR2 YFSETQ, per germline. CDR3 DNA: TGCGCCAGCTCCCGGCTTAGCGGGGGGACCCAGTACTTC. It translates to CASSRLSGGTQYF.

This chain connects TRBV5-1 to TRBJ1-2; D is uncertain. CDR1 SGHRS and CDR2 YFSETQ come from the germline V gene. The ends were cut back, 0 bases at V and 8 bases at J, with 11 bases in the middle. The CDR3 is 13 amino acids. The CDR3 bases are TGCGCCAGCAGCTTGGTTCGGGGTTGGGGCTACACCTTC. This encodes CASSLVRGWGYTF. Combining the CDR3 with reference TRBV5-1 and TRBJ1-2 gives the whole variable domain KAGVTQTPRYLIKTRGQQVTLSCSPISGHRSVSWYQQTPGQGLQFLFEYFSETQRNKGNFPGRFSGRQFSNSRSEMNVSTLELGDSALYLCASSLVRGWGYTFGSGTRLTVV.

This rearrangement joins TRBV7-9 to TRBJ2-7, with D possibly TRBD1 on 5 matching bases. This CDR3 comprises 14 residues. V lost 1 base and J lost 4, with 11 bases in between. Germline-derived CDR1 and CDR2 are SEHNR and FQNEAQ (reference sequence). CDR3 amino acids: CASSLDGAQYEQYF. As DNA, the CDR3 is TGTGCCAGCAGCTTAGATGGGGCTCAATACGAGCAGTACTTC.

This clone was seen a single time. This chain connects TRBV11-2 to TRBJ1-2, with D maybe TRBD1 (6 bases). The CDR3 covers 15 residues. Trimming left V 0 bases short and J 3 bases short, with 11 bases between. Germline CDR1 reads SGHAT; CDR2 reads FQNNGV. The chain's CDR3 is CASSLEAGAHYGYTF. Written as DNA, the CDR3 is TGTGCCAGCAGCTTAGAAGCAGGGGCCCACTATGGCTACACCTTC.

The rearrangement uses TRBV15 and TRBJ2-7; D is possibly TRBD1 (5 bases). The CDR3 sequence is 15 residues long. Trimming cost V 1 base and J 1 base, with 11 bases left between them. From germline, CDR1 is LNHNV and CDR2 YYDKDF (reference sequence). CDR3 sequence (DNA): TGTGCCACCAGCAGAGTTGTGCAGGGTTCCTACGAGCAGTACTTC. Its translation is CATSRVVQGSYEQYF. The full variable domain, rest sourced from reference TRBV15 and TRBJ2-7, is DAMVIQNPRYQVTQFGKPVTLSCSQTLNHNVMYWYQQKSSQAPKLLFHYYDKDFNNEADTPDNFQSRRPNTSFCFLDIRSPGLGDTAMYLCATSRVVQGSYEQYFGPGTRLTVT.

The chain links TRBV19 to TRBJ1-1; no clear D. The CDR3 runs 11 residues. The germline CDR1 and CDR2 sequences are LNHDA and SQIVND (reference sequence). The germline V and J ends were trimmed by 4 bases and 5 bases, with 5 bases remaining between them. CDR3 DNA sequence: TGTGCCAGTAGTAAGCTGACTGAAGCTTTCTTT. Its protein product is CASSKLTEAFF.

The chain is built from TRBV10-3 and TRBJ1-5; 10 nucleotides agree with TRBD1. The germline V gene has CDR1 ENHRY and CDR2 SYGVKD. CDR3 size: 15 residues. V gave up 0 bases and J gave up 5 bases; unmatched junction bases: 1. CDR3 nucleotide sequence: TGTGCCATCAGTGAGTCCGGGACAGGGGATCAGCCCCAGCATTTT. Translated: CAISESGTGDQPQHF.

The J gene is TRBJ2-1, the V gene TRBV25-1; no clear D. CDR3 size: 14 residues. Germline CDR1 is MGHDK and CDR2 is SYGVNS. V lost 3 bases, J lost 0 bases, and 6 bases lay in between. The CDR3 sequence: CASSDGGSYNEQFF. The CDR3 nucleotides are TGTGCCAGCAGTGACGGTGGCTCCTACAATGAGCAGTTCTTC. The complete variable domain, with remaining parts taken from reference TRBV25-1 and TRBJ2-1, reads EADIYQTPRYLVIGTGKKITLECSQTMGHDKMYWYQQDPGMELHLIHYSYGVNSTEKGDLSSESTVSRIRTEHFPLTLESARPSHTSQYLCASSDGGSYNEQFFGPGTRLTVL.

This clone was counted once. The chain couples TRBV30 to TRBJ2-7; 7 positions match TRBD1. The J segment lost 5 bases and the V segment lost 1 base, leaving 8 bases of the junction unmatched. CDR1 and CDR2 from the germline V gene are GTSNPN and SVGIG (reference sequence). The CDR3 is made up of 14 amino acids. CDR3 amino acids: CAWSEGGAIDEQYF. CDR3 DNA: TGTGCCTGGAGTGAAGGGGGCGCCATCGACGAGCAGTACTTC.

The sample holds one count of this clone. This chain joins TRBV9 and TRBJ1-1; 8 positions match TRBD1. Losses at the gene ends were 3 bases for V and 7 bases for J; bases not matched to a gene: 8. Germline values: CDR1 SGDLS, CDR2 YYNGEE. The CDR3 covers 14 residues. Here the CDR3 DNA reads TGTGCCAGCAGCGCCCCAGGGGGCGCATATGAAGCTTTCTTT. Translated, it gives CASSAPGGAYEAFF.

The gene calls are TRBV5-1 and TRBJ2-7; no clear D gene. Germline V gene lookup returns CDR1 SGHRS and CDR2 YFSETQ. Trimming took 3 bases from V and 3 from J, leaving 10 bases between them. The CDR3 extends over 13 amino acids. The CDR3 DNA reads as TGCGCCAGCAGCTGGAGTGATAGCTACGAGCAGTACTTC. Encoded protein: CASSWSDSYEQYF.